One sample yielded the 26 T cell receptor beta chains listed below, sequenced in a study of blood T cell repertoires in COVID-19. The protocol was immunoSEQ multiplex PCR, while the TCRdb copy is restricted to in-frame clones and leaves out a portion. Among 65,000 to 90,000 clones, approximately 86% were seen once, and the ten largest hold around 29%. Sample: peripheral blood. These receptor sequences come from a woman of 80 years or more with acute or convalescent COVID-19.

This sequence joins TRBV7-2 and TRBJ1-5; a weak D match, TRBD1 (6 bases). The CDR3 is 14 amino acids. Germline V gives CDR1 SGHTA, CDR2 FQGNSA. V lost 1 base, J lost 6 bases, and 10 bases lay in between. CDR3 nucleotide sequence: TGTGCCAGCAGCTTAGTCAGGGGCGGTCAGCCCCAGCATTTT. Translating it yields CASSLVRGGQPQHF.

The rearrangement joins TRBV10-3 to TRBJ2-6, with 12 bases lining up with TRBD2. CDR3 size: 20 residues. V was pared by 2 bases and J by 0 bases, with 8 bases of the junction left unmatched. In germline, CDR1 is ENHRY, CDR2 SYGVKD. Written as DNA, the CDR3 is TGTGCCATCAGTGAGACGACTAGCGGGAGACTGAGCTCTGGGGCCAACGTCCTGACTTTC. Its translation: CAISETTSGRLSSGANVLTF.

The chain uses TRBV6-6 and TRBJ1-3; the D is unclear. V dropped 5 bases and J dropped 0 bases, with 11 bases sitting between them. The length of the CDR3 is 15 residues. Germline lookup yields CDR1 MNHNY and CDR2 SVGAGI (reference sequence). CDR3 region: CASSTRRDSGNTIYF. The CDR3 DNA sequence: TGTGCCAGCAGTACCCGACGGGACTCTGGAAACACCATATATTTT.

In this sample, this clone turned up a few times. The CDR3 protein is CASSQDLTGGPYNEQFF. In DNA form, the CDR3 reads TGTGCCAGCAGCCAAGATTTAACGGGAGGGCCGTACAATGAGCAGTTCTTC. The chain is built from TRBV4-2 and TRBJ2-1, with 8 bases aligning to TRBD2. J gave up 4 bases and V 0 bases, and 8 bases lay outside the gene matches. CDR1 LGHNA and CDR2 YNFKEQ come from the germline V gene. CDR3 length: 17 residues.

The chain is built from TRBV4-1 and TRBJ2-7, with TRBD2 identical over 11 bases. The CDR3 sequence is 15 residues long. Germline V gene sequence: CDR1 MGHRA, CDR2 YSYEKL. V shed 4 bases, J shed 9 bases, and the junction held 11 bases outside the gene matches. CDR3 residues: CASSPSTSGTLRQYF. CDR3 coding DNA: TGCGCCAGCAGCCCTTCGACTAGCGGGACTTTAAGGCAGTACTTC.

The V and J genes are TRBV5-1 and TRBJ2-5, with TRBD2 as a possible D gene (6 bases). V lost 5 bases to trimming and J lost 3 bases, with 11 bases between them. The germline gives CDR1 SGHRS, CDR2 YFSETQ. CDR3 length: 13 amino acids. The CDR3 protein is CASRMGGEETQYF. The DNA for the CDR3 is TGCGCCAGCAGGATGGGGGGAGAAGAGACCCAGTACTTC.

The chain combines TRBV19 with TRBJ1-6; D remains unclear. The CDR3 sequence is 15 residues long. Between the trimmed V and J ends, which lost 5 bases and 7 bases, there was a span of 15 bases. Germline CDR1 and CDR2: LNHDA and SQIVND (reference sequence). CDR3 nucleotides: TGTGCCAGTAGTCCCGCTCCGGGGAGGAATTCACCCCTCCACTTT. It translates to CASSPAPGRNSPLHF.

This clone was seen only once. This chain uses TRBV4-3 with TRBJ1-5; 8 nucleotides agree with TRBD1. The germline V gene has CDR1 LGHNA and CDR2 YSLEER. The CDR3 totals 14 residues. The V segment lost 1 base and the J segment 8 bases; nucleotides outside the gene matches: 4. The CDR3 nucleotides are TGCGCCAGCAGCCAAGGACAGGGGCGAGAGCCCCAGCATTTT. It translates to CASSQGQGREPQHF.

The V and J genes are TRBV5-5 and TRBJ2-7; 7 nucleotides line up with TRBD1. From germline, CDR1 is SGHKS and CDR2 YYEKEE (reference sequence). The trim removed 0 bases at V and 3 bases at J, leaving 9 bases unmatched. CDR3 length: 16 amino acids. CDR3 sequence reads: CASSLEVEGQVYEQYF. CDR3 sequence (DNA): TGTGCCAGCAGCTTGGAGGTAGAAGGACAGGTCTACGAGCAGTACTTC. The full variable domain, with the rest looked up from reference TRBV5-5 and TRBJ2-7, is DAGVTQSPTHLIKTRGQQVTLRCSPISGHKSVSWYQQVLGQGPQFIFQYYEKEERGRGNFPDRFSARQFPNYSSELNVNALLLGDSALYLCASSLEVEGQVYEQYFGPGTRLTVT.

The chain combines TRBV5-1 with TRBJ2-5; TRBD1 might be the D (7 bases). This CDR3 is built from 15 residues. The ends were cut back, 0 bases at V and 7 bases at J, with 16 bases in the middle. Per germline, CDR1 SGHRS and CDR2 YFSETQ. The CDR3 loop reads CASSLVGQEGGTQYF. The CDR3 nucleotides read TGCGCCAGCAGCTTGGTCGGACAGGAGGGGGGGACCCAGTACTTC. Drawing the rest from reference TRBV5-1 and TRBJ2-5, the complete variable domain is KAGVTQTPRYLIKTRGQQVTLSCSPISGHRSVSWYQQTPGQGLQFLFEYFSETQRNKGNFPGRFSGRQFSNSRSEMNVSTLELGDSALYLCASSLVGQEGGTQYFGPGTRLLVL.

This chain links TRBV7-9 with TRBJ2-7; D possibly corresponds to TRBD2 (6 bases). Trimming cost V 5 bases and J 5 bases, with 16 bases left between them. This CDR3 is 14 amino acids long. Germline V gene sequence: CDR1 SEHNR, CDR2 FQNEAQ (reference sequence). The CDR3 DNA reads as TGTGCCAGCAGCCAAGGGTCTAGACTAGACGAGCAGTACTTC. This codes for CASSQGSRLDEQYF.

The chain uses TRBV19 and TRBJ2-6; 7 bases are a match to TRBD1. CDR3 length: 15 amino acids. CDR1 is LNHDA and CDR2 is SQIVND in the germline V gene (reference sequence). The junction had 4 bases not matched to a gene; V was cut back by 6 bases and J by 2 bases. CDR3 coding DNA: TGTGCCAGTAGGGGGACAGCCGCTGGGGCCAACGTCCTGACTTTC. It translates to CASRGTAAGANVLTF.

V and J are TRBV11-3 and TRBJ1-1; 7 bases are shared with TRBD1. The CDR3 is 16 residues long. Germline trimming cut 2 bases from V and 0 bases from J; bases unmatched to any gene: 6. In germline, CDR1 is SGHNT, CDR2 YENEEA. CDR3 region: CASSLPRDSLNTEAFF. DNA of the CDR3: TGTGCCAGCAGCTTACCCCGGGACAGCCTGAACACTGAAGCTTTCTTT.

The rearrangement uses TRBV10-2 and TRBJ2-6; a possible D gene is TRBD1 (5 bases). CDR1 and CDR2 from the germline V gene are WSHSY and SAAADI. Trimming took off 10 bases at V and 0 bases at J, with 10 bases between the two ends. CDR3 length equals 14 residues. This chain's CDR3 is CATDRGSGANVLTF. In DNA, the CDR3 is TGCGCCACCGACAGAGGCTCTGGGGCCAACGTCCTGACTTTC.

V gene TRBV5-4 combines with J gene TRBJ2-5; D uncertain. This CDR3 contains 15 residues. Germline CDR1 and CDR2: SGHNT and YYREEE (reference sequence). The germline V and J ends were trimmed by 0 bases and 4 bases, with 13 bases remaining between them. Written as DNA, the CDR3 is TGTGCCAGCAGCTTGGCGGGTGTCCTCTCAGAGACCCAGTACTTC. Translated: CASSLAGVLSETQYF.

As to this clone: This may be a read error: a much more frequent sequence differs by one nucleotide. The chain employs TRBV19 and TRBJ2-1; TRBD2 aligns across 9 bases. CDR1 is LNHDA, CDR2 SQIVND, per germline (reference sequence). The CDR3 totals 14 residues. CDR3 sequence: CTSSILAGPNEQFF. The CDR3 nucleotides are TGTACCAGTAGTATTCTAGCGGGACCCAATGAGCAGTTCTTC.

The gene calls are TRBV5-6 and TRBJ1-2, with 8 nucleotides matching TRBD1. J was trimmed by 4 bases and V by 0 bases; bases with no gene match: 2. Germline V gives CDR1 SGHDT, CDR2 YYEEEE. The CDR3 is 14 residues long. The CDR3 spells CASSLGDRGYGYTF. CDR3 nucleotides: TGTGCCAGCAGCTTGGGAGACAGGGGCTATGGCTACACCTTC.

The chain couples TRBV28 to TRBJ1-2, with unresolved D. The CDR3 covers 10 residues. V was shortened by 5 bases and J by 5 bases, with 3 bases between the two germline ends. CDR1 and CDR2 (germline): MDHEN, SYDVKM. This chain's CDR3 is CASSRYGYTF. The CDR3 bases are TGTGCCAGCAGTCGGTATGGCTACACCTTC.

V gene TRBV11-2 combines with J gene TRBJ2-5, with D perhaps TRBD2 (5 bases). From germline, CDR1 is SGHAT and CDR2 FQNNGV. This CDR3 spans 12 amino acids. The V gene lost 3 bases and the J gene lost 3 bases, with 5 bases spanning the gap. This CDR3 is CASSLGEETQYF. The CDR3 region has the DNA TGTGCCAGCAGCTTGGGAGAAGAGACCCAGTACTTC.

The genes are TRBV7-2 and TRBJ2-1, with D unclear. The CDR3 is made up of 12 amino acids. V was trimmed by 4 bases and J by 9 bases, leaving 10 bases between them. The germline gives CDR1 SGHTA, CDR2 FQGNSA. The CDR3 coding sequence is TGTGCCAGCAGCTCCTACGCGGCTGAGCAGTTCTTC. It specifies CASSSYAAEQFF.

V is TRBV7-9 and J is TRBJ2-7; no clear D. V was cut by 4 bases and J by 5 bases, with 21 bases left in between. The CDR3 spans 16 residues. Germline-derived CDR1 and CDR2 are SEHNR and FQNEAQ (reference sequence). As DNA, the CDR3 is TGTGCCAGCAGCTCCGACCAGACACCTATCTTCCACGAGCAGTACTTC. This gives the protein CASSSDQTPIFHEQYF.

The table lists this clone with a count of one. The chain uses TRBV10-3 and TRBJ2-3, with TRBD1 identical over 9 bases. CDR3 length equals 17 residues. Germline CDR1 reads ENHRY; CDR2 reads SYGVKD. The ends lost 4 bases at V and 3 bases at J; junction bases unmatched: 11. CDR3 sequence: CAISGTGEGVKTDTQYF. The CDR3 bases are TGTGCCATCAGTGGGACAGGGGAAGGGGTCAAGACAGATACGCAGTATTTT.

The rearrangement uses TRBV6-2 or TRBV6-3 and TRBJ1-1; D may be TRBD1 (5 bases). Germline V gene sequence: CDR1 MNHEY, CDR2 SVGEGT. V was clipped by 0 bases and J by 3 bases, with 8 bases between them. CDR3 length: 14 amino acids. In nucleotides, the CDR3 is TGTGCCAGCAGTTACTCTGGGGCGTACACTGAAGCTTTCTTT. It yields the protein CASSYSGAYTEAFF.

The CDR3 reads CASSQAPGLSSGANVLTF. The CDR3 coding sequence is TGTGCCAGCAGCCAAGCGCCAGGCCTTAGCTCTGGGGCCAACGTCCTGACTTTC. The chain has TRBV3-1 (or the pseudogene TRBV3-2) and TRBJ2-6; D unresolved. The CDR3 is 18 amino acids. Germline CDR1 and CDR2: LGHDT and YNNKEL (reference sequence). With 1 base removed from V and 0 bases from J, the gap between germline ends came to 13 bases.

The gene calls are TRBV4-1 and TRBJ2-1; 7 nucleotides agree with TRBD1. CDR1 and CDR2 (germline): MGHRA, YSYEKL. The V and J ends lost 4 bases and 7 bases, in that order; junction bases with no gene match: 13. The CDR3 runs to 16 residues. The CDR3 nucleotides read TGCGCCAGCAGCCGGGGCGAAGGGGGCTCTTGGAATGAGCAGTTCTTC. Amino acid sequence: CASSRGEGGSWNEQFF.

This clone has just one count. The chain uses TRBV29-1 and TRBJ2-3, with D possibly being TRBD1 (5 bases). This CDR3 has 12 amino acids. CDR1 and CDR2 (germline): SQVTM, ANQGSEA. V dropped 2 bases and J dropped 5 bases, with 8 bases sitting between them. Here the CDR3 reads CSVEQGEDTQYF. The CDR3 nucleotides read TGCAGCGTTGAACAGGGTGAAGATACGCAGTATTTT.